This record looks at one T cell receptor beta chain sequence and its context. This entry comes from a study of shared clonotypes between healthy human individuals. The table came from immunoSEQ multiplex PCR; TCRdb's copy has only in-frame clones and leaves some out. Of roughly 380,000 clones in the sample, around 96% were seen once. The CD8 memory sample joined CD45RO+ cells and CCR7-negative CD45RA+ cells. V gave up 0 bases and J gave up 2 bases, with 10 bases separating them. Germline V CDR1 and CDR2: LNHNV, YYDKDF (reference sequence). The CDR3 extends over 16 amino acids. V is TRBV15 and J is TRBJ2-2; a possible D gene is TRBD1 (5 bases). Sequencing used memory CD8+ T cells sorted from blood. Documented subset: CD45RO+ cells pooled with CCR7-negative TemRA cells. The sequence was collected from a man aged 25-45 years in good health. CDR3 nucleotides: TGTGCCACCAGCAGAGATAGGGGAATAAACACCGGGGAGCTGTTTTTT. Translated, it gives CATSRDRGINTGELFF. The complete variable domain, with remaining parts taken from reference TRBV15 and TRBJ2-2, reads DAMVIQNPRYQVTQFGKPVTLSCSQTLNHNVMYWYQQKSSQAPKLLFHYYDKDFNNEADTPDNFQSRRPNTSFCFLDIRSPGLGDTAMYLCATSRDRGINTGELFFGEGSRLTVL.